This passage covers 13 T cell receptor beta chains from one sample sequenced in a study of shared clonotypes between healthy human individuals. Libraries were prepared by immunoSEQ multiplex PCR; TCRdb keeps only in-frame clonotypes and omits some of them. The sample holds about 990,000 clones; about four fifths are singletons and the top ten take 0.5% to 0.65%. The sequenced sample was memory CD4+ T cells from PBMCs. The subset was: CD45RA-negative fraction. The receptor source for this set is a man in his late teens or twenties in good health. Some clones in this sample may be carry-over from other donors' samples.

The gene calls are TRBV18 and TRBJ2-1; D unclear. Trimming left V 3 bases short and J 6 bases short, with 9 bases between. Germline V gives CDR1 KGHSH, CDR2 LQKENI. There are 13 residues in the CDR3. CDR3 residues: CASSPRRPNEQFF. CDR3 in DNA: TGTGCCAGCTCACCGAGACGGCCCAATGAGCAGTTCTTC.

The V gene is TRBV30, the J gene TRBJ2-1, with D possibly being TRBD2 (5 bases). Germline V gene sequence: CDR1 GTSNPN, CDR2 SVGIG (reference sequence). This CDR3 has 11 residues. V lost 5 bases and J lost 10, with 12 bases in between. The CDR3 loop is CAWSEAWEQFF. The CDR3, as DNA: TGTGCCTGGTCGGAGGCGTGGGAGCAGTTCTTC. Looking up the rest from reference TRBV30 and TRBJ2-1 gives the full variable domain: SQTIHQWPATLVQPVGSPLSLECTVEGTSNPNLYWYRQAAGRGLQLLFYSVGIGQISSEVPQNLSASRPQDRQFILSSKKLLLSDSGFYLCAWSEAWEQFFGPGTRLTVL.

This chain links TRBV5-6 with TRBJ1-4; 9 nucleotides line up with TRBD1. J gave up 8 bases and V 0 bases, and 5 bases lay outside the gene matches. Germline loops: CDR1 SGHDT, CDR2 YYEEEE. The CDR3 sequence is 15 residues long. CDR3 bases: TGTGCCAGCAGCTTGGCCGGGACAGGGAAGGAAAAACTGTTTTTT. This sequence encodes CASSLAGTGKEKLFF.

This sequence joins TRBV28 and TRBJ2-7, with D perhaps matching TRBD1 or TRBD2 (5 bases each). V was cut by 4 bases and J by 3 bases, with 13 bases left in between. From germline, CDR1 is MDHEN and CDR2 SYDVKM. The CDR3 is 14 amino acids. The CDR3 here is CASSSAGTLYEQYF. In DNA, the CDR3 is TGTGCCAGCAGTTCGGCCGGGACCCTCTACGAGCAGTACTTC.

The chain is built from TRBV11-2 and TRBJ2-1, with D uncertain. V was clipped by 1 base and J by 9 bases, with 10 bases between them. The germline V gene encodes CDR1 SGHAT and CDR2 FQNNGV. This CDR3 is 13 amino acids long. This CDR3 is CASSLVQGFEQFF. CDR3 nucleotide sequence: TGTGCCAGCAGCTTAGTTCAAGGGTTTGAGCAGTTCTTC.

The chain has TRBV18 and TRBJ1-3; D gene uncertain. V was trimmed by 5 bases and J by 0 bases, leaving 5 bases between them. The CDR3 totals 13 residues. Germline-derived CDR1 and CDR2 are KGHSH and LQKENI. Written as DNA, the CDR3 is TGTGCCAGCTCAGGACTCTCTGGAAACACCATATATTTT. Its translation is CASSGLSGNTIYF.

The CDR3 here is CASSYGVDYGYTF. The CDR3, as DNA: TGTGCCAGCAGCTACGGGGTTGACTATGGCTACACCTTC. The chain couples TRBV7-9 to TRBJ1-2, with D uncertain. Germline V CDR1 and CDR2: SEHNR, FQNEAQ (reference sequence). The V end lost 4 bases, the J end lost 3 bases, and 9 bases lay between the germline ends. The CDR3 has 13 amino acids. Full variable domain (remainder filled in from reference TRBV7-9 and TRBJ1-2): DTGVSQNPRHKITKRGQNVTFRCDPISEHNRLYWYRQTLGQGPEFLTYFQNEAQLEKSRLLSDRFSAERPKGSFSTLEIQRTEQGDSAMYLCASSYGVDYGYTFGSGTRLTVV.

This chain uses TRBV10-3 with TRBJ2-4; D may match TRBD1 or TRBD2 (5 bases each). Deletions cut 4 bases from V and 8 bases from J, with 18 bases between. The CDR3 has 15 amino acids. Germline CDR1 and CDR2: ENHRY and SYGVKD. This chain's CDR3 is CAISADGGRGDIQYF. CDR3 DNA: TGTGCCATCAGTGCTGACGGTGGACGAGGGGACATTCAGTACTTC.

Notes on this clone: This same CDR3 is encoded by further DNA sequences in the sample. V usage is TRBV11-3 and J usage is TRBJ2-2; no clear D. Looked up from germline, CDR1 is SGHNT and CDR2 is YENEEA. CDR3 size: 11 residues. Trimming cost V 8 bases and J 4 bases, with 5 bases left between them. In DNA, the CDR3 is TGTGCCAGCTCCCGCACCGGGGAGCTGTTTTTT. Translated: CASSRTGELFF.

The chain combines TRBV5-1 with TRBJ1-2, with TRBD1 matching over 9 bases. Germline V gene data show CDR1 as SGHRS and CDR2 as YFSETQ. This CDR3 contains 15 residues. V shed 2 bases and J 2 bases; nucleotides not matched to a gene: 4. The CDR3 sequence is CASSLQGAWNYGYTF. The CDR3 DNA is TGCGCCAGCAGCTTACAGGGGGCTTGGAACTATGGCTACACCTTC.

A word on this clone: The identical CDR3 is also encoded by other nucleotide sequences in the sample. V and J are TRBV5-1 and TRBJ2-5, with 7 nucleotides matching TRBD2. J lost 4 bases, V lost 2 bases, and 2 bases had no gene match. CDR1 is SGHRS, CDR2 YFSETQ, per germline. The CDR3 spans 13 residues. CDR3 bases: TGCGCCAGCAGCTTCGGGGGGAGAGAGACCCAGTACTTC. This codes for CASSFGGRETQYF.

Points on this clone: A read error may account for a junction end that differs from germline. V gene TRBV7-3 combines with J gene TRBJ2-3; D is perhaps TRBD2 (6 bases). CDR3 length: 15 amino acids. CDR1 SGHTA and CDR2 FQGTGA come from the germline V gene. The CDR3 sequence is CASSQFPGSTATQYF. CDR3 bases: TGTGCCAGCAGCCAATTCCCCGGGAGCACAGCTACGCAGTATTTT. The complete variable domain, with remaining parts taken from reference TRBV7-3 and TRBJ2-3, reads GAGVSQTPSNKVTEKGKYVELRCDPISGHTALYWYRQSLGQGPEFLIYFQGTGAADDSGLPNDRFFAVRPEGSVSTLKIQRTERGDSAVYLCASSQFPGSTATQYFGPGTRLTVL.

J is TRBJ2-7 and V is TRBV11-2; D perhaps matches TRBD1 (7 bases). This CDR3 region has 14 residues. V lost 5 bases to trimming and J lost 6 bases, with 17 bases between them. Germline V lookup: CDR1 SGHAT, CDR2 FQNNGV. This chain's CDR3 is CASSPGTAGFEQYF. The CDR3 coding sequence is TGTGCCAGCAGCCCCGGGACAGCGGGCTTCGAGCAGTACTTC.